The 31 T cell receptor beta chains reported below all come from one sample, sequenced in a study of vaccination effects on CD4 cells after COVID-19. These receptors' antigens are unknown. Profiling relied on immunoSEQ multiplex PCR, and the TCRdb table lists in-frame clones only, not all of them. The profile shows about 38,000 clones, roughly four fifths of them singletons. Antigen-specific CD4+ T cell clonotypes were called by their expansion after viral peptide-pool culture in ViraFEST. Following an approximately 10-day culture, CD4+ T cells were purified. Vaccine administered to participants consisted of two doses of either BNT162b2 or mRNA-1273. Material: CD4+ T cells from PBMCs cultured with HCoV-NL63 spike peptides, obtained after COVID-19 vaccination. These receptors were taken from a human donor who received a COVID-19 vaccine. Some clones in this sample may be carry-over from other donors' samples.

This chain connects TRBV5-4 to TRBJ2-3; 15 bases are shared with TRBD2. J gave up 0 bases and V 3 bases, and 2 bases lay outside the gene matches. Germline CDR1 and CDR2: SGHNT and YYREEE (reference sequence). The CDR3 is 17 residues long. The CDR3 DNA is TGTGCCAGCAGCTCGGGACTAGCGGGGGGTAGCACAGATACGCAGTATTTT. Protein: CASSSGLAGGSTDTQYF.

This sequence joins TRBV6-5 and TRBJ1-2; 8 bases match TRBD1. Germline V CDR1 and CDR2: MNHEY, SVGAGI. The length of the CDR3 is 13 residues. After removal of 8 bases from V and 4 bases from J, the junction contained 6 bases not matched to a gene. The CDR3: CASDRGSGYGYTF. The CDR3 DNA follows: TGTGCCAGCGACAGGGGTTCGGGCTATGGCTACACCTTC.

This chain joins TRBV6-2 or TRBV6-3 and TRBJ1-2, with 9 bases aligning to TRBD1. With V trimmed by 6 bases and J by 6 bases, 5 bases remained unmatched. The CDR3 extends over 13 amino acids. CDR1 is MNHEY and CDR2 is SVGEGT in the germline V gene. CDR3: CASSLQGAHGYTF. The CDR3 region has the DNA TGTGCCAGCAGCTTACAGGGGGCGCATGGCTACACCTTC.

This clone has a single count. The rearrangement joins TRBV27 to TRBJ2-2; no firm D call. Trimming took 7 bases from V and 4 from J, leaving 10 bases between them. The CDR3 spans 13 residues. Germline V lookup: CDR1 MNHEY, CDR2 SMNVEV (reference sequence). The DNA of the CDR3 is TGTGCCAGCACACTGGGAACCACCGGGGAGCTGTTTTTT. Its translation is CASTLGTTGELFF.

The genes are TRBV5-1 and TRBJ2-5; D call uncertain. Germline V gives CDR1 SGHRS, CDR2 YFSETQ. V was pared by 1 base and J by 2 bases, with 0 bases between. There are 11 residues in the CDR3. CDR3 DNA: TGCGCCAGCAGCTTGCAAGAGACCCAGTACTTC. It translates to CASSLQETQYF.

This rearrangement joins TRBV24-1 to TRBJ1-2, with 8 nucleotides matching TRBD1. The CDR3 length is 14 residues. The V gene end was trimmed by 4 bases and the J gene end by 4 bases; junction bases not matched to a gene: 4. Germline CDR1 and CDR2: KGHDR and SFDVKD. CDR3 sequence reads: CATSDIGQGYGYTF. DNA for the CDR3: TGTGCCACCAGTGACATCGGACAGGGCTATGGCTACACCTTC.

The rearrangement uses TRBV5-1 and TRBJ1-4; D is ambiguous. V shed 0 bases and J shed 1 base, with 10 bases lying between them. Germline CDR1 reads SGHRS; CDR2 reads YFSETQ. The CDR3 covers 16 residues. This CDR3 reads CASSLAGRGTNEKLFF. DNA of the CDR3: TGCGCCAGCAGCTTGGCGGGTCGAGGAACTAATGAAAAACTGTTTTTT.

V is TRBV18 and J is TRBJ2-2; D call uncertain. Germline values: CDR1 KGHSH, CDR2 LQKENI. V gave up 1 base and J gave up 1 base, with 7 bases separating them. The CDR3 runs to 15 residues. The DNA for the CDR3 is TGTGCCAGCTCACCACGCCAGAAGAACACCGGGGAGCTGTTTTTT. Protein: CASSPRQKNTGELFF. The full variable domain, its missing parts supplied by reference TRBV18 and TRBJ2-2, is NAGVMQNPRHLVRRRGQEARLRCSPMKGHSHVYWYRQLPEEGLKFMVYLQKENIIDESGMPKERFSAEFPKEGPSILRIQQVVRGDSAAYFCASSPRQKNTGELFFGEGSRLTVL.

This chain connects TRBV19 to TRBJ1-2; 8 bases are shared with TRBD1. Per germline, CDR1 LNHDA and CDR2 SQIVND (reference sequence). The CDR3 loop spans 19 amino acids. V dropped 9 bases and J dropped 0; count of bases not matched to a gene: 21. Here the CDR3 DNA reads TGTGCCAGAACCCGCCGGGACAGGCAGAACGAGGATACTAACTATGGCTACACCTTC. It yields the protein CARTRRDRQNEDTNYGYTF.

The gene calls are TRBV4-2 and TRBJ2-6; D is ambiguous. The CDR3 covers 18 residues. The V end was cut by 0 bases, the J end by 2 bases, with 14 bases between. Germline lookup yields CDR1 LGHNA and CDR2 YNFKEQ. The CDR3 protein is CASSQERSAPTGANVLTF. The CDR3 DNA follows: TGTGCCAGCAGCCAAGAGAGATCCGCCCCCACTGGGGCCAACGTCCTGACTTTC.

The CDR3 protein is CASSAPQGKWTDTQYF. Written as DNA, the CDR3 is TGTGCCAGCAGCGCACCCCAGGGAAAGTGGACAGATACGCAGTATTTT. V is TRBV11-1 and J is TRBJ2-3, with a weak D call TRBD1 (5 bases). Germline-derived CDR1 and CDR2 are SGHAT and FQDESV (reference sequence). V shed 5 bases and J shed 3 bases, with 18 bases lying between them. This CDR3 is built from 16 residues.

This clone was counted a few times. The rearrangement uses TRBV14 and TRBJ1-2, with D perhaps TRBD1 (5 bases). V was cut by 4 bases and J by 8 bases, with 17 bases left in between. Germline V CDR1 and CDR2: SGHDN, FVKESK. CDR3 length: 14 amino acids. Here the CDR3 reads CASSRQGVGGGYTF. CDR3 nucleotide sequence: TGTGCCAGCAGCCGCCAGGGCGTCGGGGGAGGCTACACCTTC.

This sequence joins TRBV6-6 and TRBJ2-1; the D is unclear. V was cut by 6 bases and J by 8 bases, with 17 bases left in between. The germline V gene encodes CDR1 MNHNY and CDR2 SVGAGI (reference sequence). The CDR3 extends over 14 amino acids. The CDR3 DNA reads as TGTGCCAGCAGCCCCTCGCCTGGTATCGATGAGCAGTTCTTC. This codes for CASSPSPGIDEQFF.

This rearrangement joins TRBV7-2 to TRBJ2-2; 13 nucleotides agree with TRBD2. Unmatched junction bases numbered 3, after V lost 4 bases and J lost 4 bases. The CDR3 runs 16 residues. Germline V gene data show CDR1 as SGHTA and CDR2 as FQGNSA. This CDR3 is CASSSGLAGITGELFF. For the CDR3, the DNA is TGTGCCAGCAGCTCGGGACTAGCGGGGATCACCGGGGAGCTGTTTTTT.

The chain links TRBV2 to TRBJ1-2; the D is unclear. Trimming pared 3 bases from V and 6 bases from J, leaving 14 bases between. The CDR3 contains 14 residues. Germline V CDR1 and CDR2: SNHLY, FYNNEI. CDR3: CASSDNTIGNGYTF. CDR3 sequence (DNA): TGTGCCAGCAGTGATAACACGATAGGGAATGGCTACACCTTC.

This rearrangement joins TRBV21-1 to TRBJ2-7; the table's TRBD2 call for D was not verified on the DNA. TRBV21-1 is described as a pseudogene. The CDR3 totals 17 residues. CDR3 sequence: CASSNEGGLAGAYEQYV. CDR3 nucleotides: TGTGCCAGCAGCAATGAGGGTGGACTAGCGGGGGCATACGAGCAGTACGTC.

The CDR3 bases are TGTGCCAGCAGTGATAGGACAGTCACCCTAGATACGCAGTATTTT. This gives the protein CASSDRTVTLDTQYF. This sequence joins TRBV6-1 and TRBJ2-3; D is possibly TRBD1 (6 bases). Germline V lookup: CDR1 MNHNS, CDR2 SASEGT. The CDR3 contains 15 residues. V shed 3 bases and J shed 5 bases, with 15 bases lying between them.

The rearrangement links TRBV6-1 to TRBJ1-3; D gene ambiguous. V was pared by 2 bases and J by 0 bases, with 11 bases between. The CDR3 spans 16 residues. Germline CDR1 and CDR2: MNHNS and SASEGT. CDR3 sequence: CASSESFKSSGNTIYF. The DNA for the CDR3 is TGTGCCAGCAGTGAATCGTTTAAGAGCTCTGGAAACACCATATATTTT.

This clone was counted only a few times. The junction differs from germline at one of its ends, possibly a read error. V usage is TRBV6-2 or TRBV6-3 and J usage is TRBJ1-6; D unresolved. Germline assignment: CDR1 MNHEY and CDR2 SVGEGT. The CDR3 is 16 residues long. CDR3 in amino acids: CASSDSLGRTNSPLHF. The CDR3 bases are TGTGCCAGCAGTGACTCTCTGGGGAGGACTAATTCACCCCTCCACTTT.

J is TRBJ2-1 and V is TRBV5-1; no clear D. The CDR3 has 15 residues. V lost 2 bases, J lost 0 bases, and 9 bases lay in between. Germline V gives CDR1 SGHRS, CDR2 YFSETQ. The CDR3 sequence is CASSLDSSSYNEQFF. In DNA, the CDR3 is TGCGCCAGCAGCTTAGACTCGAGCTCCTACAATGAGCAGTTCTTC. The complete variable domain, with remaining parts taken from reference TRBV5-1 and TRBJ2-1, reads KAGVTQTPRYLIKTRGQQVTLSCSPISGHRSVSWYQQTPGQGLQFLFEYFSETQRNKGNFPGRFSGRQFSNSRSEMNVSTLELGDSALYLCASSLDSSSYNEQFFGPGTRLTVL.

This clone appeared a few times. The CDR3, as DNA: TGTGCCAGTAGTCCCCGAGGGGACTCAGGTTCACCCCTCCACTTT. It encodes CASSPRGDSGSPLHF. V gene TRBV19 combines with J gene TRBJ1-6, with D possibly being TRBD1 (5 bases). The V gene's germline CDR1 is LNHDA and CDR2 SQIVND (reference sequence). V was shortened by 5 bases and J by 9 bases, with 17 bases between the two germline ends. The CDR3 runs to 15 residues.

The V gene is TRBV28, the J gene TRBJ1-5; tentatively, D is TRBD1 (5 bases). The V gene's germline CDR1 is MDHEN and CDR2 SYDVKM. CDR3 length: 15 residues. V was pared by 8 bases and J by 3 bases, with 17 bases between. The CDR3: CASVGADLPNQPQHF. Written as DNA, the CDR3 is TGTGCCAGCGTTGGGGCCGACCTGCCCAATCAGCCCCAGCATTTT.

The V and J genes are TRBV5-1 and TRBJ2-2; D not certain. The CDR3 is 14 amino acids. Trimming cost V 0 bases and J 2 bases, with 5 bases left between them. Per the germline V gene, CDR1 is SGHRS and CDR2 is YFSETQ. CDR3 residues: CASSLDPNTGELFF. As DNA, the CDR3 is TGCGCCAGCAGCTTGGATCCAAACACCGGGGAGCTGTTTTTT.

The chain is built from TRBV7-2 and TRBJ2-7; the match to TRBD2 covers 9 bases. With V trimmed by 6 bases and J by 1 base, 7 bases remained unmatched. The V gene's germline CDR1 is SGHTA and CDR2 FQGNSA. The CDR3 runs 15 residues. The CDR3 sequence: CASRREAGGSYEQYF. DNA for the CDR3: TGTGCCAGCAGAAGGGAAGCGGGGGGATCCTACGAGCAGTACTTC.

V gene TRBV6-5 combines with J gene TRBJ2-1; 11 bases align to TRBD2. V was pared by 8 bases and J by 4 bases, with 7 bases of the junction left unmatched. The CDR3 contains 15 residues. Germline V gives CDR1 MNHEY, CDR2 SVGAGI. CDR3 in amino acids: CASALAGGPYNEQFF. The CDR3 nucleotides read TGTGCCAGCGCCCTAGCGGGGGGACCTTACAATGAGCAGTTCTTC.

The chain uses TRBV7-9 and TRBJ2-1; D might be TRBD1 or TRBD2, each matching 5 bases. The germline CDR1 and CDR2 sequences are SEHNR and FQNEAQ (reference sequence). The V end was cut by 3 bases, the J end by 10 bases, with 16 bases between. This CDR3 comprises 14 residues. CDR3 region: CASSLGTWRSEQFF. CDR3 DNA: TGTGCCAGCAGCTTGGGGACGTGGAGAAGCGAGCAGTTCTTC.

The chain couples TRBV18 to TRBJ1-5; D remains ambiguous. The germline V and J ends were trimmed by 3 bases and 4 bases, with 7 bases remaining between them. From germline, CDR1 is KGHSH and CDR2 LQKENI. This CDR3 is built from 13 residues. This CDR3 is CASSPSPNQPQHF. As DNA, the CDR3 is TGTGCCAGCTCACCGAGTCCGAATCAGCCCCAGCATTTT.

The rearrangement uses TRBV9 and TRBJ2-3; 10 bases are shared with TRBD2. Germline loops: CDR1 SGDLS, CDR2 YYNGEE. With V trimmed by 2 bases and J by 1 base, 7 bases remained unmatched. CDR3 length: 17 residues. The CDR3 sequence is CASSVISGGAGTDTQYF. As DNA, the CDR3 is TGTGCCAGCAGCGTGATCAGCGGGGGGGCCGGCACAGATACGCAGTATTTT.

The chain couples TRBV5-6 to TRBJ1-2; D call uncertain. Trimming left V 2 bases short and J 4 bases short, with 9 bases between. This CDR3 is 13 amino acids long. Germline CDR1 and CDR2: SGHDT and YYEEEE. This CDR3 reads CASSFRQIYGYTF. Written as DNA, the CDR3 is TGTGCCAGCAGCTTTCGGCAGATCTATGGCTACACCTTC.

V is TRBV6-2 or TRBV6-3 and J is TRBJ2-7, with 9 bases matching TRBD1. Germline CDR1 reads MNHEY; CDR2 reads SVGEGT. Losses at the gene ends were 0 bases for V and 2 bases for J; bases not matched to a gene: 2. The CDR3 extends over 15 amino acids. The CDR3 protein is CASSYSGQGPYEQYV. In DNA, the CDR3 is TGTGCCAGCAGTTACTCGGGACAGGGACCCTACGAGCAGTACGTC.

This chain joins TRBV5-1 and TRBJ1-1; no clear D gene. The V gene's germline CDR1 is SGHRS and CDR2 YFSETQ. CDR3 length: 14 amino acids. The V and J ends lost 4 bases and 3 bases respectively, with 13 bases between them. The CDR3 region is CASSELGRDTEAFF. The CDR3 nucleotides are TGCGCCAGCAGCGAATTGGGTCGTGACACTGAAGCTTTCTTT.